The next 21 T cell receptor beta chains were all read from a single sample in a study of blood T cell repertoires in COVID-19. Measured with immunoSEQ multiplex PCR; TCRdb has only the in-frame clones, and not every one. This repertoire shows fewer than 95,000 clones, approximately 90% found once; its top ten account for more than 14%. Sequencing was done on a sample of peripheral blood. All receptors derive from a male donor with acute or convalescent COVID-19.

This sequence joins TRBV9 and TRBJ1-6; 7 bases map to TRBD1. This CDR3 has 15 amino acids. V was clipped by 0 bases and J by 7 bases; unmatched bases: 4. CDR1 and CDR2 (germline): SGDLS, YYNGEE. The CDR3 DNA reads as TGTGCCAGCAGCGTAGAAGGGGGCGGGAATTCACCCCTCCACTTT. Its translation: CASSVEGGGNSPLHF.

The rearrangement links TRBV3-1 (or the pseudogene TRBV3-2) to TRBJ2-2, with D perhaps matching TRBD2 (5 bases). The V gene's germline CDR1 is LGHDT and CDR2 YNNKEL (reference sequence). This CDR3 is 13 amino acids long. V was cut by 3 bases and J by 6 bases, with 8 bases left in between. DNA of the CDR3: TGTGCCAGCAGCCAGAGGGATCCCGGGGAGCTGTTTTTT. It codes for CASSQRDPGELFF.

This clone has just one count. The chain links TRBV6-4 to TRBJ2-1; TRBD1 aligns across 10 bases. Germline CDR1 and CDR2: MRHNA and SNTAGT. The CDR3 length is 15 residues. The J segment lost 4 bases and the V segment lost 10 bases, leaving 10 bases of the junction unmatched. CDR3 loop: CATSAWTGGYNEQFF. The CDR3 bases are TGTGCCACCAGCGCGTGGACAGGGGGGTACAATGAGCAGTTCTTC.

In its sample, this clone was seen once. V and J are TRBV3-1 (or the pseudogene TRBV3-2) and TRBJ2-7, with D unresolved. The CDR3 extends over 12 amino acids. The germline V gene encodes CDR1 LGHDT and CDR2 YNNKEL (reference sequence). Trimming took off 2 bases at V and 6 bases at J, with 8 bases between the two ends. CDR3 protein: CASSQPTGEQYF. Written as DNA, the CDR3 is TGTGCCAGCAGCCAACCCACTGGCGAGCAGTACTTC.

This clone was seen a single time. J is TRBJ2-7 and V is TRBV3-1 (or the pseudogene TRBV3-2); a possible D gene is TRBD2 (6 bases). The CDR3 contains 14 residues. From germline, CDR1 is LGHDT and CDR2 YNNKEL (reference sequence). V was pared by 1 base and J by 6 bases, with 13 bases between. In DNA form, the CDR3 reads TGTGCCAGCAGCCAAGCAGGGACTCTGCGCGAGCAGTACTTC. This codes for CASSQAGTLREQYF.

The chain links TRBV5-1 to TRBJ1-6; TRBD1 is a possible D gene (5 bases). V dropped 3 bases and J dropped 1 base, with 8 bases sitting between them. Germline V gene data show CDR1 as SGHRS and CDR2 as YFSETQ. This CDR3 region has 15 residues. The DNA for the CDR3 is TGCGCCAGCAGCTCGGGGGGTTCCTATAATTCACCCCTCCACTTT. Encoded protein: CASSSGGSYNSPLHF. The whole variable domain, remainder taken from reference TRBV5-1 and TRBJ1-6, is KAGVTQTPRYLIKTRGQQVTLSCSPISGHRSVSWYQQTPGQGLQFLFEYFSETQRNKGNFPGRFSGRQFSNSRSEMNVSTLELGDSALYLCASSSGGSYNSPLHFGNGTRLTVT.

This chain connects TRBV7-2 to TRBJ2-7; TRBD2 aligns across 8 bases. Germline loops: CDR1 SGHTA, CDR2 FQGNSA. There are 14 residues in the CDR3. The junction had 7 bases not matched to a gene; V was cut back by 4 bases and J by 5 bases. CDR3 in DNA: TGTGCCAGCAGCTACCGGGGCGGGGGGCACGAGCAGTACTTC. Protein product: CASSYRGGGHEQYF. The full variable domain, with the rest looked up from reference TRBV7-2 and TRBJ2-7, is GAGVSQSPSNKVTEKGKDVELRCDPISGHTALYWYRQSLGQGLEFLIYFQGNSAPDKSGLPSDRFSAERTGGSVSTLTIQRTQQEDSAVYLCASSYRGGGHEQYFGPGTRLTVT.

J is TRBJ1-4 and V is TRBV5-5, with D perhaps TRBD1 (6 bases). The CDR3 is made up of 13 amino acids. Germline lookup yields CDR1 SGHKS and CDR2 YYEKEE (reference sequence). V lost 4 bases, J lost 6 bases, and 10 bases lay in between. In DNA, the CDR3 is TGTGCCAGCAGCCTGAACAGGGATGAAAAACTGTTTTTT. This encodes CASSLNRDEKLFF.

The chain employs TRBV7-2 and TRBJ2-7, with 10 bases matching TRBD2. Germline CDR1 is SGHTA and CDR2 is FQGNSA. This CDR3 has 15 amino acids. The V segment lost 1 base and the J segment 7 bases; nucleotides outside the gene matches: 7. The CDR3 DNA follows: TGTGCCAGCAGCTTAGGGGGGACTAGCGACCCGGAGCAGTACTTC. Translation gives CASSLGGTSDPEQYF.

This chain connects TRBV27 to TRBJ1-5; TRBD1 aligns across 7 bases. CDR3 length equals 16 residues. Germline V gives CDR1 MNHEY, CDR2 SMNVEV (reference sequence). V lost 2 bases and J lost 2; bases outside the gene matches: 6. This chain's CDR3 is CASSLGWGTGNQPQHF. The CDR3 bases are TGTGCCAGCAGTTTAGGGTGGGGGACAGGCAATCAGCCCCAGCATTTT.

The genes are TRBV5-1 and TRBJ2-7; 7 bases line up with TRBD1. Trimming took 5 bases from V and 0 from J; bases not matched to a gene: 8. The CDR3 loop spans 15 amino acids. Germline CDR1 is SGHRS and CDR2 is YFSETQ. The CDR3 here is CASSSRTGHSYEQYF. CDR3 in DNA: TGCGCCAGCAGTTCCCGGACAGGCCACTCCTACGAGCAGTACTTC.

The gene calls are TRBV29-1 and TRBJ2-5; D possibly corresponds to TRBD2 (6 bases). This CDR3 region has 12 residues. Germline loops: CDR1 SQVTM, CDR2 ANQGSEA. Trimming removed 6 bases from V and 5 bases from J, with 13 bases in between. The CDR3 DNA is TGCAGCGTCACCGGGGGTTTGGAGACCCAGTACTTC. It yields the protein CSVTGGLETQYF.

This chain joins TRBV5-5 and TRBJ1-4; 10 bases line up with TRBD1. Germline values: CDR1 SGHKS, CDR2 YYEKEE (reference sequence). The CDR3 loop spans 16 amino acids. Trimming removed 4 bases from V and 6 bases from J; junction bases left unmatched: 9. The CDR3 nucleotides are TGTGCCAGCAGCACAATGGGGACAGGGGATTATGAAAAACTGTTTTTT. Amino acids: CASSTMGTGDYEKLFF. Complete variable domain (other parts from reference TRBV5-5 and TRBJ1-4): DAGVTQSPTHLIKTRGQQVTLRCSPISGHKSVSWYQQVLGQGPQFIFQYYEKEERGRGNFPDRFSARQFPNYSSELNVNALLLGDSALYLCASSTMGTGDYEKLFFGSGTQLSVL.

This chain links TRBV7-9 with TRBJ2-7; D gene uncertain. CDR1 and CDR2 from the germline V gene are SEHNR and FQNEAQ (reference sequence). This CDR3 is 14 amino acids long. V lost 1 base to trimming and J lost 6 bases, with 13 bases between them. This CDR3 reads CASSLVPPRGEQYF. The DNA of the CDR3 is TGTGCCAGCAGCTTAGTGCCCCCTAGAGGCGAGCAGTACTTC.

The chain has TRBV9 and TRBJ1-3; D is perhaps TRBD1 (6 bases). The V end lost 1 base, the J end lost 0 bases, and 8 bases lay between the germline ends. The V gene's germline CDR1 is SGDLS and CDR2 YYNGEE. CDR3 length equals 15 residues. The CDR3, as DNA: TGTGCCAGCAGCGTACAAGGGGGCTCTGGAAACACCATATATTTT. The encoded protein is CASSVQGGSGNTIYF.

The rearrangement joins TRBV6-1 to TRBJ1-1, with a tentative D call TRBD1 (6 bases). The V and J ends lost 2 bases and 7 bases respectively, with 11 bases between them. In germline, CDR1 is MNHNS, CDR2 SASEGT. The CDR3 is 13 amino acids. CDR3 nucleotide sequence: TGTGCCAGCAGTGAAACCGGGGGGCGTGAAGCTTTCTTT. Its translation is CASSETGGREAFF.

The V and J genes are TRBV2 and TRBJ1-6; D is unresolved. The CDR3 totals 12 residues. The germline V gene encodes CDR1 SNHLY and CDR2 FYNNEI. V lost 7 bases, J lost 10 bases, and 11 bases lay in between. CDR3 coding DNA: TGTGCCAGCACCCGGTTTGAGTCACCCCTCCACTTT. Translation gives CASTRFESPLHF.

The V and J genes are TRBV9 and TRBJ2-6; TRBD2 matches 7 bases. Losses at the gene ends were 1 base for V and 2 bases for J; bases not matched to a gene: 6. Germline-derived CDR1 and CDR2 are SGDLS and YYNGEE. The length of the CDR3 is 17 residues. The CDR3 loop is CASSVSGAGAGANVLTF. The CDR3 coding sequence is TGTGCCAGCAGCGTAAGTGGGGCGGGGGCTGGGGCCAACGTCCTGACTTTC.

In this sample, this clone turned up a few times. The gene calls are TRBV11-2 and TRBJ1-4, with D perhaps TRBD1 (5 bases). Deletions cut 3 bases from V and 4 bases from J, with 9 bases between. CDR3 length equals 14 residues. The V gene's germline CDR1 is SGHAT and CDR2 FQNNGV. This CDR3 reads CASSFRQRNEKLFF. As DNA, the CDR3 is TGTGCCAGCAGCTTTAGACAGCGTAATGAAAAACTGTTTTTT.

The gene calls are TRBV11-2 and TRBJ2-7; TRBD1 aligns across 10 bases. Germline V CDR1 and CDR2: SGHAT, FQNNGV. The CDR3 has 15 amino acids. V lost 3 bases to trimming and J lost 3 bases; unmatched junction nucleotides: 5. The CDR3 is CASSFTGTGVYEQYF. As DNA, the CDR3 is TGTGCCAGCAGCTTTACCGGGACAGGGGTCTACGAGCAGTACTTC.

This sequence joins TRBV7-9 and TRBJ2-1, with 16 positions matching TRBD2. Germline CDR1 is SEHNR and CDR2 is FQNEAQ (reference sequence). The junction had 8 bases not matched to a gene; V was cut back by 5 bases and J by 10 bases. The CDR3 runs to 16 residues. CDR3 protein: CASSAGLAGGPEEQFF. The CDR3 DNA follows: TGTGCCAGCAGCGCGGGACTAGCGGGGGGGCCTGAAGAGCAGTTCTTC.